Described below is a single TCR beta chain sequence and its context. These data are taken from a study of blood T cell repertoires in COVID-19. Study background: PBMCs, B-cell-depleted T cells, or T cells were the source of the cDNA or gDNA that made up the material.

Original methodology: Estimates of nucleated cell counts were drawn from the amplification of reference gene primers. Data came from immunoSEQ multiplex PCR; TCRdb stores just in-frame clones and leaves some out. The D gene and trimming were derived from the DNA, and the V and J assignments and clone size from that table. The data contain 200,000 to 300,000 clones, 65% to 85% of them singletons. The CDR3 runs 14 residues. Trimming shortened V by 7 bases and J by 5 bases, and 14 bases separated the two germline ends. The germline CDR1 and CDR2 sequences are LNHDA and SQIVND (reference sequence). The source is a man between 35 and 55 years old with acute or convalescent COVID-19. The sequencing input was peripheral blood. The J gene is TRBJ2-2, the V gene TRBV19, with a possible D match to TRBD2 (5 bases). The CDR3 loop reads CASTPREKTGELFF. CDR3 bases: TGTGCCAGTACCCCGAGGGAGAAAACCGGGGAGCTGTTTTTT.